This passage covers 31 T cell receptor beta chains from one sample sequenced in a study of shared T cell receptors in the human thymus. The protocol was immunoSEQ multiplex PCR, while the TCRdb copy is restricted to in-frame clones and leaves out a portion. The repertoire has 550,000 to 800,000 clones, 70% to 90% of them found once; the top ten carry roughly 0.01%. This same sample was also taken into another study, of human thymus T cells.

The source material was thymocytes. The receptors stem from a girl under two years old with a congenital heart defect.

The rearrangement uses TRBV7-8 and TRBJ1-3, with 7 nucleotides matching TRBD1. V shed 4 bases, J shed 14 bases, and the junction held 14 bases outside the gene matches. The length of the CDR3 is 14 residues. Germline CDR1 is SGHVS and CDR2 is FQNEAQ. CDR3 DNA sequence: TGTGCCAGCAGCTGCAGTTCGGACAGGCGAATTTTATATTTT. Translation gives CASSCSSDRRILYF.

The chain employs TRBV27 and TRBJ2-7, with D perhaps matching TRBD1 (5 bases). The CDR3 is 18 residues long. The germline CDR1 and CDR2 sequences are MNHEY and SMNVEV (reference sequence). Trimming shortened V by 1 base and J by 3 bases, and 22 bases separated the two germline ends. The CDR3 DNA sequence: TGTGCCAGCAGTTTATTGTTTCACCCTTGGGGTGGACACTACGAGCAGTACTTC. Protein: CASSLLFHPWGGHYEQYF.

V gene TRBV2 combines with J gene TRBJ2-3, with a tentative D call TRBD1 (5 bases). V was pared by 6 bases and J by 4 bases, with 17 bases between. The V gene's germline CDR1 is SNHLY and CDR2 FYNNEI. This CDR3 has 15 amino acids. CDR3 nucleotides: TGTGCCAGCAGGCAGGGTACAATTCGACCAGATACGCAGTATTTT. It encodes CASRQGTIRPDTQYF.

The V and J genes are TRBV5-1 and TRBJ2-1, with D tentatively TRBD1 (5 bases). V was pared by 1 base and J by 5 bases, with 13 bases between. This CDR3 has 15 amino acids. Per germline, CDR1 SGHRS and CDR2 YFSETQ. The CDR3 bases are TGCGCCAGCAGCTTGTGTGACAGCCGCGACAATGAGCAGTTCTTC. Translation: CASSLCDSRDNEQFF.

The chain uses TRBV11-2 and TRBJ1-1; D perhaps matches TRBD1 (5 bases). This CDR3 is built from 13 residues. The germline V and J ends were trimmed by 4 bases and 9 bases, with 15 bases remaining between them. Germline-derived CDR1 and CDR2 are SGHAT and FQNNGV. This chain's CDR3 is CASSYAGRVKAFF. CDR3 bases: TGTGCCAGCAGCTACGCGGGGCGGGTTAAAGCTTTCTTT.

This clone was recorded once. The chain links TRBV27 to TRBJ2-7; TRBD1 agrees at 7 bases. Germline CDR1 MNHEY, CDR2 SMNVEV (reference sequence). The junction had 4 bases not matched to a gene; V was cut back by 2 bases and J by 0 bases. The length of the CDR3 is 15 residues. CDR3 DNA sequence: TGTGCCAGCAGTTTAATGGGACAGAGCTCCTACGAGCAGTACTTC. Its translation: CASSLMGQSSYEQYF.

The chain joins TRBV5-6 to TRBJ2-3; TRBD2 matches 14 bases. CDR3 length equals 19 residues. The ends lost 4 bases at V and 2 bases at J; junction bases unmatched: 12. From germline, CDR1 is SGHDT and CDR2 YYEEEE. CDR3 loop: CASSPHKGLAGDLTDTQYF. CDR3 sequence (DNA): TGTGCCAGCAGCCCACATAAGGGACTAGCGGGGGACCTCACAGATACGCAGTATTTT.

The CDR3 DNA follows: TGCGCCAGCAGCCAAGACGGCGGGACGAACACCGGGGAGCTGTTTTTT. This codes for CASSQDGGTNTGELFF. The chain links TRBV4-1 to TRBJ2-2; a possible D gene is TRBD2 (6 bases). The CDR3 runs 16 residues. With 0 bases removed from V and 0 bases from J, the gap between germline ends came to 8 bases. Germline V gene data show CDR1 as MGHRA and CDR2 as YSYEKL.

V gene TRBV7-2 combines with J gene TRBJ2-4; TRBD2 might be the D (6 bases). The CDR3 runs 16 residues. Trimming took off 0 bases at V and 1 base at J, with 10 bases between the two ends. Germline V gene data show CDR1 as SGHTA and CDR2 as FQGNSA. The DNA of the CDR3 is TGTGCCAGCAGCTTAGCGGGGGGTAGGGCCAAAAACATTCAGTACTTC. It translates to CASSLAGGRAKNIQYF.

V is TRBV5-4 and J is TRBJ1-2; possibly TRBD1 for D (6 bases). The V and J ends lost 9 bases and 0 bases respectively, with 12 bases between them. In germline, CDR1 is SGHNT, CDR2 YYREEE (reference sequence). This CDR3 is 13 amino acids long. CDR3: CATTGHSNYGYTF. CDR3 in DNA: TGTGCCACCACGGGACACTCTAACTATGGCTACACCTTC.

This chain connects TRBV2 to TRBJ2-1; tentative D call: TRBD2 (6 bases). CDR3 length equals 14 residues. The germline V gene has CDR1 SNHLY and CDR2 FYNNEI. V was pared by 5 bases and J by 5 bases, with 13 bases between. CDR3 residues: CASSKTRTNNEQFF. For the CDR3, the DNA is TGTGCCAGCAGTAAAACAAGGACTAACAATGAGCAGTTCTTC.

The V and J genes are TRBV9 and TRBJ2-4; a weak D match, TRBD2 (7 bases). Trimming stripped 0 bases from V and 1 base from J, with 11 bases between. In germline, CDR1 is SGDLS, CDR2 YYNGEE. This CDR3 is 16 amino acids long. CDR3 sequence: CASSVGGRGAKNIQYF. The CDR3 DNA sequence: TGTGCCAGCAGCGTAGGTGGGAGGGGGGCCAAAAACATTCAGTACTTC.

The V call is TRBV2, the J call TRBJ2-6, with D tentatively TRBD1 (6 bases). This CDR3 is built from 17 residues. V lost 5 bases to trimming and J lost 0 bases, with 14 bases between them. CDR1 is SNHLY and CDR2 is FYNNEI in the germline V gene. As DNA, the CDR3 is TGTGCCAGCAGTACCAGGACAGCCAGCTCTGGGGCCAACGTCCTGACTTTC. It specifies CASSTRTASSGANVLTF.

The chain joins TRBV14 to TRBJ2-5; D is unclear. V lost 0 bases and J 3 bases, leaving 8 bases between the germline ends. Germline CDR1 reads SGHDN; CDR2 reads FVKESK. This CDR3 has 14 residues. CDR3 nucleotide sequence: TGTGCCAGCAGCCAAGATACTCTGAAAGAGACCCAGTACTTC. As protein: CASSQDTLKETQYF.

Here the CDR3 DNA reads TGCGCCAGCAGCTTGCCAGGCAACTCTGGGGCCAACGTCCTGACTTTC. This encodes CASSLPGNSGANVLTF. This rearrangement joins TRBV5-1 to TRBJ2-6; D uncertain. Trimming stripped 1 base from V and 0 bases from J, with 8 bases between. Germline V gene lookup returns CDR1 SGHRS and CDR2 YFSETQ. CDR3 length: 16 residues. Supplemented by reference TRBV5-1 and TRBJ2-6, the full variable domain reads KAGVTQTPRYLIKTRGQQVTLSCSPISGHRSVSWYQQTPGQGLQFLFEYFSETQRNKGNFPGRFSGRQFSNSRSEMNVSTLELGDSALYLCASSLPGNSGANVLTFGAGSRLTVL.

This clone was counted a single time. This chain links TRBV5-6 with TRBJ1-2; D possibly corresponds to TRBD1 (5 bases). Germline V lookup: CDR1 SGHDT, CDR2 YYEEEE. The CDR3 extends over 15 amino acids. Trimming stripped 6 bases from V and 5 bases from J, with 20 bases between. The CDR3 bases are TGTGCCAGCACCCTTGCGGCCCCCAGGGTGTATGGCTACACCTTC. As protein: CASTLAAPRVYGYTF.

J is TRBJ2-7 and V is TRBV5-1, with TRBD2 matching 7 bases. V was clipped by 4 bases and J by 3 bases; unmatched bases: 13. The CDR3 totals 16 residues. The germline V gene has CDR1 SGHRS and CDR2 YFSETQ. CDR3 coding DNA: TGCGCCAGCAGCCCCCCCTCGAGCGGGGCACTCTACGAGCAGTACTTC. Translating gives CASSPPSSGALYEQYF. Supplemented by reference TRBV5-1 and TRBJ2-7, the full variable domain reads KAGVTQTPRYLIKTRGQQVTLSCSPISGHRSVSWYQQTPGQGLQFLFEYFSETQRNKGNFPGRFSGRQFSNSRSEMNVSTLELGDSALYLCASSPPSSGALYEQYFGPGTRLTVT.

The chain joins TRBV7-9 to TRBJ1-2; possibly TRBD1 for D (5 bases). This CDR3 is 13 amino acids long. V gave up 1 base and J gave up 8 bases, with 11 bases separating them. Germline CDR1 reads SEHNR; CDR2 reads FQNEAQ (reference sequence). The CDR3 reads CASSLVRVKGYTF. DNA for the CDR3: TGTGCCAGCAGCTTAGTCAGGGTGAAGGGCTACACCTTC.

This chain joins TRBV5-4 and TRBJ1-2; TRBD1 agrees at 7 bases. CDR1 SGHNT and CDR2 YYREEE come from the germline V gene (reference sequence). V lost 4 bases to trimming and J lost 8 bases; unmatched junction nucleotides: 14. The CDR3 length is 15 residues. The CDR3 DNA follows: TGTGCCAGCAGCCCTACGGGAGGGGGCAATGGGGGCTACACCTTC. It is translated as CASSPTGGGNGGYTF. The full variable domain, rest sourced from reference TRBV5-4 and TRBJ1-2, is ETGVTQSPTHLIKTRGQQVTLRCSSQSGHNTVSWYQQALGQGPQFIFQYYREEENGRGNFPPRFSGLQFPNYSSELNVNALELDDSALYLCASSPTGGGNGGYTFGSGTRLTVV.

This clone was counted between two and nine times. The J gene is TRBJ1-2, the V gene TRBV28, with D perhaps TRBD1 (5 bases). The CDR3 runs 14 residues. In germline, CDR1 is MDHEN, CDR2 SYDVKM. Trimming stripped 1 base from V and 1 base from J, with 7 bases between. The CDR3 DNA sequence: TGTGCCAGCAGTTTATTGCAGGGTAACTATGGCTACACCTTC. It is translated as CASSLLQGNYGYTF.

The CDR3 is CASSPGGSGGRTDTQYF. CDR3 DNA sequence: TGTGCCAGCTCCCCCGGGGGTAGCGGGGGTCGCACAGATACGCAGTATTTT. V is TRBV27 and J is TRBJ2-3, with 9 bases that match TRBD2. Germline values: CDR1 MNHEY, CDR2 SMNVEV (reference sequence). CDR3 length: 17 residues. Trimming cost V 8 bases and J 1 base; bases outside gene matches: 13.

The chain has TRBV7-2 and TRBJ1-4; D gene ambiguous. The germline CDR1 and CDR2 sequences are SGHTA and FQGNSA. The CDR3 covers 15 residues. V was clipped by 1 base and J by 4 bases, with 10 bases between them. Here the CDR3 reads CASSLDRGINEKLFF. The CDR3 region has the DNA TGTGCCAGCAGCTTAGATCGAGGGATTAATGAAAAACTGTTTTTT.

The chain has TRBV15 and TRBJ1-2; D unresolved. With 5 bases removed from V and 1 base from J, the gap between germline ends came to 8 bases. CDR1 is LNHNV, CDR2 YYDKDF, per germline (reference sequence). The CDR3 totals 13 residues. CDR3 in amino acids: CATSSQNNYGYTF. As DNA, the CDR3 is TGTGCCACCAGCTCACAGAATAACTATGGCTACACCTTC.

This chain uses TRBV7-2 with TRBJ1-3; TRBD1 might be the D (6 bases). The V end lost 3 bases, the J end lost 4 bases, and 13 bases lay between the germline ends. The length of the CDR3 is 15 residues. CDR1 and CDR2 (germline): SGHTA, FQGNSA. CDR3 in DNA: TGTGCCAGCAGCTTCTCCAGGGGTAGGGGAAACACCATATATTTT. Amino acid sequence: CASSFSRGRGNTIYF.

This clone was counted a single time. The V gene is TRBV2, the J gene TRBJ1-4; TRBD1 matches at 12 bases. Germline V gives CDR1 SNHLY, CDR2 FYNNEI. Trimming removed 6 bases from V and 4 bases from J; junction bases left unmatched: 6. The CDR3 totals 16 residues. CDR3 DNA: TGTGCCAGCAGGCCGGGACAGGGGGCGGTTAATGAAAAACTGTTTTTT. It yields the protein CASRPGQGAVNEKLFF. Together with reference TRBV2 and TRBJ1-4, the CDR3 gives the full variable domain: EPEVTQTPSHQVTQMGQEVILRCVPISNHLYFYWYRQILGQKVEFLVSFYNNEISEKSEIFDDQFSVERPDGSNFTLKIRSTKLEDSAMYFCASRPGQGAVNEKLFFGSGTQLSVL.

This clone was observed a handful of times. The CDR3 DNA reads TGTGCCAGCAGCTTCCGTGCGGGAGCCAAAAACATTCAGTACTTC. Residues: CASSFRAGAKNIQYF. The chain joins TRBV13 to TRBJ2-4, with a possible D match to TRBD2 (5 bases). CDR3 length: 15 amino acids. Germline-derived CDR1 and CDR2 are PRHDT and FYEKMQ (reference sequence). V lost 3 bases and J 0 bases, leaving 9 bases between the germline ends.

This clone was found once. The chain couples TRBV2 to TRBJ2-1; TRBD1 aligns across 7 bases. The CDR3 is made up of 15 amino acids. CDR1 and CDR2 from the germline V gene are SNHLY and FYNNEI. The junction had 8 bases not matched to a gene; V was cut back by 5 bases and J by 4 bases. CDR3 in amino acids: CASSQTGNPYNEQFF. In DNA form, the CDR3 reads TGTGCCAGCAGTCAGACAGGGAATCCTTACAATGAGCAGTTCTTC.

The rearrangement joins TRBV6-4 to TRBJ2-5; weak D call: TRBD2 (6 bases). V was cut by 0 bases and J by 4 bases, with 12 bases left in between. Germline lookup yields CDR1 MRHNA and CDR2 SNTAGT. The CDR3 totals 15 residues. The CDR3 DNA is TGTGCCAGCAGTGACTCGGGGGGTGCAGGAGAGACCCAGTACTTC. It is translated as CASSDSGGAGETQYF.

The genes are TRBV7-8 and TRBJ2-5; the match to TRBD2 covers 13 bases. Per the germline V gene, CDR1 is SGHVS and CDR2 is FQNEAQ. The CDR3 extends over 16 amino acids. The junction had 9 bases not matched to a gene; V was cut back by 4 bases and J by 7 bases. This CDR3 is CASSYGTSGATGTQYF. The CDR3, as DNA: TGTGCCAGCAGCTACGGGACTAGCGGGGCCACGGGGACCCAGTACTTC.

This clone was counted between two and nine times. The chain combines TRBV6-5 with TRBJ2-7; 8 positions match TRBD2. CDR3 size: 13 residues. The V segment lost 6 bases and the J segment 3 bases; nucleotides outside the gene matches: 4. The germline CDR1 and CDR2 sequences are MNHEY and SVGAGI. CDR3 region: CASRGGGNYEQYF. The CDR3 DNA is TGTGCCAGCAGGGGCGGGGGGAACTACGAGCAGTACTTC.

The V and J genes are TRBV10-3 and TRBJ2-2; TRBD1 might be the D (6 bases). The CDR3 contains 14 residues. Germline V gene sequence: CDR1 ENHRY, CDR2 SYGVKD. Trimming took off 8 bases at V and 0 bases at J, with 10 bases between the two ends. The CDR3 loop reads CAIRRTANTGELFF. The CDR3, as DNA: TGTGCCATCCGAAGGACAGCGAACACCGGGGAGCTGTTTTTT.